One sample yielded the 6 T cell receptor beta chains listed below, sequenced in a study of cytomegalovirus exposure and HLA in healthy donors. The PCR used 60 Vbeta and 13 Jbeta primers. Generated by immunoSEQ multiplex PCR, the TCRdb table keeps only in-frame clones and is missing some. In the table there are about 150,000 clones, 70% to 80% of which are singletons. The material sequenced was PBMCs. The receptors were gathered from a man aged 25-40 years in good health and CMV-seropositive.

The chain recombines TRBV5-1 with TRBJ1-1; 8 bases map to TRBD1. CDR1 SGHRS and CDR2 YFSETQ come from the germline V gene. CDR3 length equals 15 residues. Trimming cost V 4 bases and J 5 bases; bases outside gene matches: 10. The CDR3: CASSPQGASRTEAFF. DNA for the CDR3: TGCGCCAGCAGCCCGCAGGGGGCGAGTAGGACTGAAGCTTTCTTT.

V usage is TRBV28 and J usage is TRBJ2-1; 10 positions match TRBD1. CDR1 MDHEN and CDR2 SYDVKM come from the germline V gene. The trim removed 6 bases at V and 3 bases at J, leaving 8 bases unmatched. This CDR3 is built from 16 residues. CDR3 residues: CASRAWGQGFYNEQFF. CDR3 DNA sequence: TGTGCCAGCAGAGCCTGGGGACAGGGGTTCTACAATGAGCAGTTCTTC.

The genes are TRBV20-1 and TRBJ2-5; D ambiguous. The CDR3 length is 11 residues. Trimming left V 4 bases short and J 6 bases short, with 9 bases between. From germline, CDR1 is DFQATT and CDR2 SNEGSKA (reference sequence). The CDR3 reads CSAIVEKTQYF. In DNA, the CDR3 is TGCAGTGCTATAGTGGAGAAGACCCAGTACTTC.

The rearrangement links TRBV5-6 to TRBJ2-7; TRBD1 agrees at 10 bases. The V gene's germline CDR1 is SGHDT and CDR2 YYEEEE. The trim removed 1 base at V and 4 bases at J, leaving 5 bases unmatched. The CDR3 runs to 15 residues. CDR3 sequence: CASSLWDRGGYEQYF. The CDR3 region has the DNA TGTGCCAGCAGCTTGTGGGACAGGGGAGGGTACGAGCAGTACTTC.

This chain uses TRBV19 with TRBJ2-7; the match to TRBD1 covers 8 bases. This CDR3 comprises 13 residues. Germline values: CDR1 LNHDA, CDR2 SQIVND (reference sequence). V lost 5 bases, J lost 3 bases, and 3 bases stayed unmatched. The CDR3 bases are TGTGCCAGTAGTCCGGGACAGGACTACGAGCAGTACTTC. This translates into CASSPGQDYEQYF.

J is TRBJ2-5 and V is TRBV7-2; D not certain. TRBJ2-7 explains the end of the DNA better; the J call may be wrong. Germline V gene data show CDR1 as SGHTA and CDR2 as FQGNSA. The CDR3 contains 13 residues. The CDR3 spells CASSFNAAYEQYF. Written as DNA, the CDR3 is TGTGCCAGCAGCTTCAATGCCGCCTACGAGCAGTACTTC.